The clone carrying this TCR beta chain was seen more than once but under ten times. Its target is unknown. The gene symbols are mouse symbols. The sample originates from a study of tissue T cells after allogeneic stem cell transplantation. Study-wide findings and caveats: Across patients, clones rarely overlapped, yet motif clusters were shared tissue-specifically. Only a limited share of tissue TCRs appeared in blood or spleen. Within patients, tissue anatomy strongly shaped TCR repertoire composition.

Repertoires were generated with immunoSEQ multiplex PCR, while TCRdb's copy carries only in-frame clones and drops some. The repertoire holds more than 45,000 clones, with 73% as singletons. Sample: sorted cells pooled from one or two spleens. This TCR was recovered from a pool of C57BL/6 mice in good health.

The CDR3 here is CASSRLGGSYEQYF. The part of the CDR3 DNA that was read is TGTGCCAGCAGCAGACTGGGGGGCTCCTATGAACAGTAC. The chain recombines TRBV3 with TRBJ2-7; TRBD2 matches at 10 bases. The CDR3 extends 1 residue past the end of the read, so its final part is completed from the germline J gene. The CDR3 is 14 residues long. Losses at the gene ends were 5 bases for V and 0 bases for J; bases not matched to a gene: 1. Germline lookup yields CDR1 SNHLY and CDR2 FYNGKV (reference sequence).